Sequencing of this TCR beta chain was carried out in a study of T cell changes during pregnancy in multiple sclerosis. The V gene end was trimmed by 8 bases and the J gene end by 4 bases; junction bases not matched to a gene: 8. Germline CDR1 reads MNHEY; CDR2 reads SVGAGI. This CDR3 comprises 14 residues. Sequencing used immunoSEQ multiplex PCR; TCRdb keeps in-frame clones, though not all of them. This sample has some 66,000 clones, with roughly 90% found just once. The chain is built from TRBV6-5 and TRBJ1-5; 7 bases are shared with TRBD1. This TCR was recovered from a female donor with multiple sclerosis, enrolled in a pregnancy study. The sequencing used CD8+ T cells from peripheral blood mononuclear cells, collected before pregnancy. CDR3 loop: CASGLQGLNQPQHF. The CDR3 coding sequence is TGTGCCAGCGGCCTACAGGGGCTTAATCAGCCCCAGCATTTT.